This T cell receptor beta chain is from a study of cytomegalovirus exposure and HLA in healthy donors. In regard to this clone: Its target is not known.

The CDR3 length is 17 residues. V gave up 5 bases and J gave up 7 bases; unmatched junction bases: 13. Germline V lookup: CDR1 SNHLY, CDR2 FYNNEI. Use of 60 Vbeta and 13 Jbeta primers characterized the PCR. Some clones are missing from TCRdb's copy, which holds only in-frame ones; the method was immunoSEQ multiplex PCR. The repertoire consists of roughly 150,000 clones, with around 75% occurring once and the leading ten covering around 1.6%. Points from the study as a whole: The study listed about 150 cytomegalovirus-associated TCR beta chains. About 87% or about 30% of the time was how often most TCR beta V segments were productive, according to an earlier analysis. V- and J-gene trimming of TCR beta was linked (in a later analysis) to a missense DCLRE1C variant.

Sequencing was done on a sample of PBMCs. V is TRBV2 and J is TRBJ1-6; the match to TRBD1 covers 8 bases. The receptor was isolated from a woman younger than 30 in good health and CMV-seronegative. CDR3 in DNA: TGTGCCAGCAGTCCGGACAGGGTATCGTACTGGAATTCACCCCTCCACTTT. It translates to CASSPDRVSYWNSPLHF.